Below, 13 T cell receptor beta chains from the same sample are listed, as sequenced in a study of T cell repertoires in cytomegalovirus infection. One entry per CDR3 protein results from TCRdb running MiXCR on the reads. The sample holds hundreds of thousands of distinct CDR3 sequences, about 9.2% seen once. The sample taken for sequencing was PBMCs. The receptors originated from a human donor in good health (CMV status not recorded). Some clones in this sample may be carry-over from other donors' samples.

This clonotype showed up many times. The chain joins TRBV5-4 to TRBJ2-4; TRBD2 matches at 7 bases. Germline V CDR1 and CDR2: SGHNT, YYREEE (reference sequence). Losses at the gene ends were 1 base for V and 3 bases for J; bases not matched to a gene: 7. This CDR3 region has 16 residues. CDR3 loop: CASSLRGGSLKNIQYF. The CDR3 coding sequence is TGTGCCAGCAGCTTGAGGGGCGGGAGCCTCAAAAACATTCAGTACTTC.

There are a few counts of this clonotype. The CDR3 sequence: CSATRGPGYGYTF. The CDR3 bases are TGCAGTGCTACGAGGGGGCCGGGATATGGCTACACCTTC. The chain has TRBV20-1 and TRBJ1-2; 7 nucleotides agree with TRBD1. The V segment lost 4 bases and the J segment 5 bases; nucleotides outside the gene matches: 7. The CDR3 is 13 amino acids. Germline V gives CDR1 DFQATT, CDR2 SNEGSKA (reference sequence).

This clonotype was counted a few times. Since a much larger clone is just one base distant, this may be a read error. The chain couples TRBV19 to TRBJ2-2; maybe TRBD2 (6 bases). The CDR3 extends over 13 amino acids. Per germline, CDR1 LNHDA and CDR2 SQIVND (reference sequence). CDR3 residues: CASRRQGGGELVF. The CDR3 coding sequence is TGTGCCAGTAGGAGGCAGGGAGGCGGGGAGCTGGTTTTT.

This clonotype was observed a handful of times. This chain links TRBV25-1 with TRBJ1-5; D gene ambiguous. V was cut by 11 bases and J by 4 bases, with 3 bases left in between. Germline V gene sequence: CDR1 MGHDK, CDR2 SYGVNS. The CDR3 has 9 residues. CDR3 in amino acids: CAENQPQHF. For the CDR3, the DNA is TGTGCCGAGAATCAGCCCCAGCATTTT.

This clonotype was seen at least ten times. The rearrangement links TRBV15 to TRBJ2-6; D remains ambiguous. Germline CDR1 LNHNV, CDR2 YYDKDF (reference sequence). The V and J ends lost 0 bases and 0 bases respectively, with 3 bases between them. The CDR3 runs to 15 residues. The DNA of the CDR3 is TGTGCCACCAGCAGAGAGGCCTCTGGGGCCAACGTCCTGACTTTC. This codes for CATSREASGANVLTF.

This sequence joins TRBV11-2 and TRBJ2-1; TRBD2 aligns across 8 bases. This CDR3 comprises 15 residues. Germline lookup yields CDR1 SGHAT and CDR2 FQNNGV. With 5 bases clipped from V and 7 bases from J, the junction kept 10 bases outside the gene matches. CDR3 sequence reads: CASSRSRASGNEQFF. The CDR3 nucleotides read TGTGCCAGCAGCCGATCGCGGGCTAGCGGGAATGAGCAGTTCTTC.

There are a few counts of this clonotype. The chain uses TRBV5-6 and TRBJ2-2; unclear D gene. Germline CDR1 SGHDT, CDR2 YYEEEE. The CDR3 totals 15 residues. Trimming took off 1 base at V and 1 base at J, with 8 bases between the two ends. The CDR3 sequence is CASSLLAKNTGELFF. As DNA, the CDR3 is TGTGCCAGCAGCTTGTTGGCCAAGAACACCGGGGAGCTGTTTTTT.

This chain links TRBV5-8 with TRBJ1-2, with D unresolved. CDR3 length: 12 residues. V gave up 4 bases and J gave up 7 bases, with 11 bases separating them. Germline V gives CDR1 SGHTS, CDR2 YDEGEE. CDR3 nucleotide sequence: TGTGCCAGCAGCCCCGCGGTGGCTGGCTACACCTTC. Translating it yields CASSPAVAGYTF.

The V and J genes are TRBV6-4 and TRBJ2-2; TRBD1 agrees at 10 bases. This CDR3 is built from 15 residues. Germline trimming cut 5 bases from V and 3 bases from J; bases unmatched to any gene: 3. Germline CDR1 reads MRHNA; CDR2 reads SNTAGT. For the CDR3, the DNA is TGTGCCAGCAGTCGGGACAGGGGATACACCGGGGAGCTGTTTTTT. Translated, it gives CASSRDRGYTGELFF.

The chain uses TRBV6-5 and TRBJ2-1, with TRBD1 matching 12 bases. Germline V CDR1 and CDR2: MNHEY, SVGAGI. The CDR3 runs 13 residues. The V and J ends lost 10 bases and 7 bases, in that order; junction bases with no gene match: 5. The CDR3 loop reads CATRDRGPNEQFF. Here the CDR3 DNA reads TGTGCCACCCGGGACAGGGGGCCGAATGAGCAGTTCTTC.

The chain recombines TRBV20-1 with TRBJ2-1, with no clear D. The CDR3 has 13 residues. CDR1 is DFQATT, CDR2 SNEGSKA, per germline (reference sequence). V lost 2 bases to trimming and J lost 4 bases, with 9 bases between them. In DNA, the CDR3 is TGCAGTGCTAGAAATTCCAGATACAATGAGCAGTTCTTC. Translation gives CSARNSRYNEQFF.

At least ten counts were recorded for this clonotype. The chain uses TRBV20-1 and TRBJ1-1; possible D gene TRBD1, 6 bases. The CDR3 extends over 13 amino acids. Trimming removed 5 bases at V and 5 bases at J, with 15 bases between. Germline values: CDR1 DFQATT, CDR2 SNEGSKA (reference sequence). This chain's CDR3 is CSAPDSRPTEAFF. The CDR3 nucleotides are TGCAGTGCTCCGGACAGCCGCCCAACTGAAGCTTTCTTT.

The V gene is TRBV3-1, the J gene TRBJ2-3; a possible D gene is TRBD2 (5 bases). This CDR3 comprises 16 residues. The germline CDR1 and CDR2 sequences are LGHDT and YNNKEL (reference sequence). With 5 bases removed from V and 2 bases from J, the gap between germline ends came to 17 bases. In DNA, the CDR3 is TGTGCCAGCAGCTTCCACGGAGGAGGCTACACAGATACGCAGTATTTT. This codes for CASSFHGGGYTDTQYF.